The 22 T cell receptor beta chains below come from one sample, sequenced in a study of blood T cell repertoires in COVID-19. The repertoire was sequenced with immunoSEQ multiplex PCR; TCRdb's copy has only in-frame clones and lacks some. The data hold 250,000 to 300,000 clones, with approximately 90% observed a single time. Material for sequencing was peripheral blood. These TCRs come from a man aged 18 to 29 with active or convalescent COVID-19.

The chain uses TRBV4-1 and TRBJ1-5, with 7 bases that match TRBD1. Per the germline V gene, CDR1 is MGHRA and CDR2 is YSYEKL. The CDR3 extends over 15 amino acids. The V gene end was trimmed by 1 base and the J gene end by 2 bases; junction bases not matched to a gene: 2. In DNA, the CDR3 is TGCGCCAGCAGCCAAGTCGGGACAGGCAATCAGCCCCAGCATTTT. Encoded protein: CASSQVGTGNQPQHF.

This chain joins TRBV11-2 and TRBJ2-4, with D unresolved. Germline assignment: CDR1 SGHAT and CDR2 FQNNGV. With 5 bases removed from V and 7 bases from J, the gap between germline ends came to 15 bases. The CDR3 runs to 14 residues. The CDR3 spells CASSPRPGENIQYF. The CDR3 coding sequence is TGTGCCAGCAGCCCGAGGCCGGGTGAGAACATTCAGTACTTC.

The chain has TRBV5-6 and TRBJ2-2; D is undetermined. Trimming pared 2 bases from V and 4 bases from J, leaving 12 bases between. CDR1 and CDR2 from the germline V gene are SGHDT and YYEEEE. The CDR3 has 15 amino acids. This CDR3 reads CASSLLSSGTGELFF. For the CDR3, the DNA is TGTGCCAGCAGCTTATTGAGTTCCGGCACCGGGGAGCTGTTTTTT.

V usage is TRBV29-1 and J usage is TRBJ1-1, with TRBD1 identical over 8 bases. Germline V lookup: CDR1 SQVTM, CDR2 ANQGSEA. The CDR3 consists of 12 residues. The J segment lost 7 bases and the V segment lost 6 bases, leaving 7 bases of the junction unmatched. CDR3 bases: TGCAGCGTAGACAGGGGCGGGGGTGAAGCTTTCTTT. Translated: CSVDRGGGEAFF.

The J gene is TRBJ2-2, the V gene TRBV7-9; 7 bases align to TRBD1. This CDR3 is 15 amino acids long. Unmatched junction bases numbered 3, after V lost 5 bases and J lost 0 bases. The germline CDR1 and CDR2 sequences are SEHNR and FQNEAQ (reference sequence). DNA for the CDR3: TGTGCCAGCAGCGCCGGGACAGCGAACACCGGGGAGCTGTTTTTT. Translating gives CASSAGTANTGELFF.

The CDR3 DNA reads TGTGCCAGTAAAAAAGTTGGAGGACCTGAAGCTTTCTTT. It translates to CASKKVGGPEAFF. This chain connects TRBV19 to TRBJ1-1; D remains ambiguous. CDR1 is LNHDA, CDR2 SQIVND, per germline (reference sequence). The V gene lost 7 bases and the J gene lost 6 bases, with 15 bases spanning the gap. This CDR3 contains 13 residues. Complete variable domain (other parts from reference TRBV19 and TRBJ1-1): DGGITQSPKYLFRKEGQNVTLSCEQNLNHDAMYWYRQDPGQGLRLIYYSQIVNDFQKGDIAEGYSVSREKKESFPLTVTSAQKNPTAFYLCASKKVGGPEAFFGQGTRLTVV.

The rearrangement links TRBV3-1 (or the pseudogene TRBV3-2) to TRBJ2-1, with D perhaps TRBD2 (5 bases). Germline CDR1 is LGHDT and CDR2 is YNNKEL (reference sequence). Trimming removed 3 bases at V and 3 bases at J, with 12 bases between. The CDR3 extends over 15 amino acids. CDR3 bases: TGTGCCAGCAGCCACCAATCGGACTTCTACAATGAGCAGTTCTTC. Protein product: CASSHQSDFYNEQFF.

The chain employs TRBV4-3 and TRBJ2-2; the D gene is possibly TRBD1 (6 bases). This CDR3 comprises 16 residues. Germline V gene data show CDR1 as LGHNA and CDR2 as YSLEER. Trimming removed 4 bases from V and 3 bases from J, with 15 bases in between. As DNA, the CDR3 is TGCGCCAGCAGCCGAGGGGGAGATTGGTACACCGGGGAGCTGTTTTTT. Translated, it gives CASSRGGDWYTGELFF.

The chain combines TRBV7-2 with TRBJ2-3; D unclear. Germline CDR1 SGHTA, CDR2 FQGNSA. CDR3 size: 13 residues. V was cut by 1 base and J by 2 bases, with 4 bases left in between. The CDR3 loop is CASSLDFTDTQYF. The DNA of the CDR3 is TGTGCCAGCAGCTTAGACTTCACAGATACGCAGTATTTT. Variable domain in full (rest from reference TRBV7-2 and TRBJ2-3): GAGVSQSPSNKVTEKGKDVELRCDPISGHTALYWYRQSLGQGLEFLIYFQGNSAPDKSGLPSDRFSAERTGGSVSTLTIQRTQQEDSAVYLCASSLDFTDTQYFGPGTRLTVL.

The chain is built from TRBV2 and TRBJ1-2, with D possibly matching TRBD1 (5 bases). The CDR3 loop spans 14 amino acids. CDR1 and CDR2 from the germline V gene are SNHLY and FYNNEI. Trimming removed 6 bases from V and 3 bases from J, with 14 bases in between. The CDR3 reads CASRGIDSYYGYTF. The CDR3 coding sequence is TGTGCCAGCAGGGGGATTGACAGCTACTATGGCTACACCTTC.

The chain has TRBV25-1 and TRBJ2-1; the D gene is possibly TRBD1 (6 bases). V shed 5 bases and J shed 5 bases, with 16 bases lying between them. Germline lookup yields CDR1 MGHDK and CDR2 SYGVNS. The CDR3 contains 15 residues. In DNA form, the CDR3 reads TGTGCCAGCAGTCTCCGAGGTGGGGGCCACAATGAGCAGTTCTTC. Amino acids: CASSLRGGGHNEQFF.

The chain combines TRBV10-3 with TRBJ1-1; D is uncertain. There are 13 residues in the CDR3. V lost 1 base, J lost 1 base, and 4 bases lay in between. Germline CDR1 reads ENHRY; CDR2 reads SYGVKD. The CDR3, as DNA: TGTGCCATCAGTGAGTTAGAGAACACTGAAGCTTTCTTT. It specifies CAISELENTEAFF.

The J gene is TRBJ2-3, the V gene TRBV29-1, with D perhaps matching TRBD2 (6 bases). The CDR3 sequence is 15 residues long. Germline CDR1 SQVTM, CDR2 ANQGSEA. The ends were cut back, 7 bases at V and 3 bases at J, with 20 bases in the middle. The CDR3 DNA reads as TGCAGCGCCGGGACTCGGGGCGTGAGGACAGATACGCAGTATTTT. Translated, it gives CSAGTRGVRTDTQYF.

CDR3 DNA sequence: TGCGCCAGCAGCCAAGTACCGGGGGGCACTGAAGCTTTCTTT. As protein: CASSQVPGGTEAFF. The V and J genes are TRBV4-1 and TRBJ1-1; possibly TRBD1 for D (5 bases). V was shortened by 1 base and J by 4 bases, with 10 bases between the two germline ends. The germline V gene has CDR1 MGHRA and CDR2 YSYEKL. This CDR3 has 14 amino acids.

The V and J genes are TRBV13 and TRBJ1-4, with 7 bases aligning to TRBD1. The CDR3 sequence is 15 residues long. Trimming removed 5 bases from V and 8 bases from J; junction bases left unmatched: 11. Germline V gene data show CDR1 as PRHDT and CDR2 as FYEKMQ (reference sequence). Written as DNA, the CDR3 is TGTGCCAGCAGCCACAAAGGGGGCGTTCGGGAAAAACTGTTTTTT. Translating it yields CASSHKGGVREKLFF.

The chain links TRBV10-3 to TRBJ2-1; 7 bases are shared with TRBD2. Germline-derived CDR1 and CDR2 are ENHRY and SYGVKD. There are 14 residues in the CDR3. The junction had 5 bases not matched to a gene; V was cut back by 5 bases and J by 4 bases. CDR3 DNA sequence: TGTGCCATCAGTAGCGGGACGCCGTACAATGAGCAGTTCTTC. Amino acid sequence: CAISSGTPYNEQFF.

Comments on this clone: An end of the junction does not agree with germline; a read error may underlie this. The genes are TRBV6-1 and TRBJ1-4; no definite D call. The CDR3 consists of 11 residues. CDR1 is MNHNS and CDR2 is SASEGT in the germline V gene. The CDR3, as DNA: TGTGCCAGCAGTGAGGAGTTTTCGACCCTTTTT. This codes for CASSEEFSTLF.

V usage is TRBV9 and J usage is TRBJ2-7; 7 nucleotides align to TRBD2. The CDR3 has 15 residues. The ends lost 0 bases at V and 4 bases at J; junction bases unmatched: 7. Germline loops: CDR1 SGDLS, CDR2 YYNGEE. As DNA, the CDR3 is TGTGCCAGCAGCGTAGGAGGTGGGGGAGGGTACGAGCAGTACTTC. Translating it yields CASSVGGGGGYEQYF.

The chain recombines TRBV7-2 with TRBJ2-7, with 7 bases that match TRBD2. Germline trimming cut 5 bases from V and 7 bases from J; bases unmatched to any gene: 23. The germline V gene has CDR1 SGHTA and CDR2 FQGNSA. The CDR3 is 18 residues long. In DNA form, the CDR3 reads TGTGCCAGCAGCGCGAACCCCGGGAGGCGCCTCCAAATCTTGGAGCAGTACTTC. This encodes CASSANPGRRLQILEQYF.

The rearrangement uses TRBV13 and TRBJ1-1; 8 bases align to TRBD1. The CDR3 totals 20 residues. With 3 bases clipped from V and 2 bases from J, the junction kept 20 bases outside the gene matches. The germline CDR1 and CDR2 sequences are PRHDT and FYEKMQ (reference sequence). Written as DNA, the CDR3 is TGTGCCAGCAGCTTGGGCCCGCTCTGGTACGACAGGGGCGCCAACACTGAAGCTTTCTTT. It codes for CASSLGPLWYDRGANTEAFF.

This clone occurred a few times. This sequence joins TRBV3-1 (or the pseudogene TRBV3-2) and TRBJ1-6; TRBD1 might be the D (5 bases). The germline V gene has CDR1 LGHDT and CDR2 YNNKEL (reference sequence). The CDR3 runs to 15 residues. V lost 4 bases to trimming and J lost 9 bases, with 16 bases between them. CDR3 in DNA: TGTGCCAGCAGCCCGCCAGGCGGGACGGGTTCACCCCTCCACTTT. Translating it yields CASSPPGGTGSPLHF.

The chain links TRBV19 to TRBJ2-7; TRBD2 matches at 9 bases. The CDR3 has 15 amino acids. The germline gives CDR1 LNHDA, CDR2 SQIVND (reference sequence). The J segment lost 1 base and the V segment lost 7 bases, leaving 8 bases of the junction unmatched. The CDR3 is CASKEGTSTSYEQYF. CDR3 DNA sequence: TGTGCCAGTAAGGAGGGGACTAGCACGTCCTACGAGCAGTACTTC.